The entry below gives a single T cell receptor beta chain sequence along with its context. Its antigen is unknown. The data stem from a study of shared clonotypes between healthy human individuals. Study-level information: Participating donors consisted of a couple of women and a few men aged 18 to 49. Study observations and caveats: The authors sampled blood alone, and tissue repertoires likely differ. For naive CD4 cells, roughly 5% of clonotypes were shared across a handful of donors.

Measured with immunoSEQ multiplex PCR; TCRdb has only the in-frame clones, and not every one. The table includes a few million clones, roughly nine tenths detected once. Donors, without exception, were Caucasian adults residing in Nashville, Tennessee. The CDR3 extends over 14 amino acids. Germline CDR1 is LNHDA and CDR2 is SQIVND (reference sequence). V was pared by 3 bases and J by 5 bases, with 10 bases between. The receptor was isolated from a man between 18 and 35 years old in good health. V is TRBV19 and J is TRBJ2-2; D gene unclear. Sequencing input: naive CD4+ T cells sorted from blood. Documented subset: CD45RA+ positively selected. The CDR3 coding sequence is TGTGCCAGTAGTATCCCCCTGGCAACCGGGGAGCTGTTTTTT. Translated: CASSIPLATGELFF. The full variable domain, its missing parts supplied by reference TRBV19 and TRBJ2-2, is DGGITQSPKYLFRKEGQNVTLSCEQNLNHDAMYWYRQDPGQGLRLIYYSQIVNDFQKGDIAEGYSVSREKKESFPLTVTSAQKNPTAFYLCASSIPLATGELFFGEGSRLTVL.